These T cell receptor beta chains were read from a single sample in a study of human thymus T cells. Profiled with immunoSEQ multiplex PCR; TCRdb holds only in-frame clones, not every one. This sample yields about 130,000 clones, of which more than 90% are seen a single time; roughly 0.024% belongs to the top ten. The specimen sequenced was thymus tissue. The receptors shown here come from a boy less than two years old with a congenital heart defect but otherwise immunologically healthy. Each CDR3 is given with its conserved first and last residue. A D gene is named only where the DNA matches it firmly. Size is stated for part of the rows, as once, few or many counts, or as a class when the clone is expanded.

J gene,clone size,D gene,V gene,CDR3 protein,CDR3 DNA
TRBJ1-1,.,.,TRBV28,CASSKTASNTEAFF,TGTGCCAGCAGTAAGACAGCCTCGAACACTGAAGCTTTCTTT
TRBJ1-2,.,TRBD1,TRBV7-9,CASSPKTGDREDGYTF,TGTGCCAGCAGTCCCAAAACCGGGGACAGGGAGGATGGCTACACCTTC
TRBJ2-3,.,TRBD2,TRBV5-1,CASSTGTSGGARTDTQYF,TGCGCCAGCAGCACCGGGACTAGCGGGGGGGCCAGAACAGATACGCAGTATTTT
TRBJ1-2,.,.,TRBV14,CASSQDSGDKRNGYTF,TGTGCCAGCAGCCAAGATAGCGGGGACAAACGCAATGGCTACACCTTC
TRBJ1-2,few,.,TRBV9,CASSVHDFNYGYTF,TGTGCCAGCAGCGTGCACGACTTTAACTATGGCTACACCTTC
TRBJ1-6,.,.,TRBV7-3,CASSLGAGYSPLHF,TGTGCCAGCAGCTTAGGGGCGGGGTATTCACCCCTCCACTTT
TRBJ2-3,.,TRBD2,TRBV9,CASSVDGGGAADTQYF,TGTGCCAGCAGCGTAGACGGCGGGGGGGCCGCAGATACGCAGTATTTT
TRBJ2-7,.,TRBD1,TRBV27,CASSPLSSTGVNYYEQYF,TGTGCCAGCAGTCCCCTATCATCAACAGGGGTCAACTACTACGAGCAGTACTTC
TRBJ1-3,.,.,TRBV11-1,CASSLGQPGKSSGNTIYF,TGTGCCAGCAGCTTAGGTCAGCCAGGCAAGAGCTCTGGAAACACCATATATTTT
TRBJ1-4,once,.,TRBV19,CASSIAVATNEKLFF,TGTGCCAGTAGTATAGCAGTAGCAACTAATGAAAAACTGTTTTTT
TRBJ1-4,.,.,TRBV4-3,CASSQEQALMDEKLFF,TGCGCCAGCAGCCAGGAACAGGCTCTGATGGATGAAAAACTGTTTTTT
TRBJ1-1,.,.,TRBV28,CASSLGRRNTEAFF,TGTGCCAGCAGCCTGGGACGGCGTAACACTGAAGCTTTCTTT
TRBJ2-3,.,.,TRBV4-1,CASSQDLDSRGRGPDTQYF,TGCGCCAGCAGCCAAGATCTCGATTCCAGGGGCAGGGGACCAGATACGCAGTATTTT
TRBJ2-7,.,.,TRBV7-6,CASSLLTLGELPYEQYF,TGTGCCAGCAGCTTACTTACCCTAGGAGAGCTCCCCTACGAGCAGTACTTC
TRBJ1-5,.,.,TRBV7-2,CASSSAGGYNQPQHF,TGTGCCAGCAGCTCCGCCGGGGGGTACAATCAGCCCCAGCATTTT
TRBJ1-6,.,.,TRBV14,CASSPRALNSPLHF,TGTGCCAGCAGCCCCAGGGCGTTAAATTCACCCCTCCACTTT
TRBJ2-5,once,.,TRBV5-4,CASSLPSETQYF,TGTGCCAGCAGCTTGCCCAGCGAGACCCAGTACTTC
TRBJ1-2,.,TRBD1,TRBV6-5,CASRPLDRENYGYTF,TGTGCCAGCAGACCCCTGGACAGGGAGAACTATGGCTACACCTTC
TRBJ2-1,.,TRBD1,TRBV9,CASSVGFGTGWDNEQFF,TGTGCCAGCAGCGTAGGTTTCGGGACAGGTTGGGACAATGAGCAGTTCTTC
TRBJ1-6,.,.,TRBV6-6,CASRLPGRHNSPLHF,TGTGCCAGCCGTCTTCCAGGGAGGCACAATTCACCCCTCCACTTT
TRBJ1-5,.,.,TRBV30,CAWSVTQDINQPQHF,TGTGCCTGGAGTGTAACCCAGGACATCAATCAGCCCCAGCATTTT
TRBJ2-3,.,TRBD2,TRBV5-4,CASSVLAGGDTDTQYF,TGTGCCAGCAGCGTACTAGCGGGGGGTGACACAGATACGCAGTATTTT
TRBJ2-1,.,.,TRBV5-4,CASSLADRGSYNEQFF,TGTGCCAGCAGCTTGGCCGATCGGGGGTCCTACAATGAGCAGTTCTTC
TRBJ1-2,.,TRBD1,TRBV30,CAWSVNRTGGLGYGYTF,TGTGCCTGGAGTGTAAACAGGACAGGGGGCCTAGGCTATGGCTACACCTTC
TRBJ1-5,.,TRBD1,TRBV28,CASSRPEGTGDDQPQHF,TGTGCCAGCAGTCGACCGGAGGGCACAGGGGATGACCAGCCCCAGCATTTT
TRBJ2-3,.,TRBD1,TRBV7-3,CASSLMSRGGLTDTQYF,TGTGCCAGCAGCTTAATGTCCCGAGGGGGCCTCACAGATACGCAGTATTTT
TRBJ1-3,.,TRBD1,TRBV10-3,CASRGDSNTIYF,TGTGCCTCCAGGGGGGACTCAAACACCATATATTTT
TRBJ2-2,.,TRBD1,TRBV27,CASSPFRGPEQAAKGELFF,TGTGCCAGCAGTCCGTTTAGGGGGCCGGAACAGGCGGCCAAAGGGGAGCTGTTTTTT
TRBJ2-1,.,.,TRBV4-3,CASSQVTSWSSYNEQFF,TGCGCCAGCAGCCAAGTTACTAGCTGGAGCTCCTACAATGAGCAGTTCTTC
TRBJ1-1,.,TRBD1,TRBV5-1,CASSLVSTGGITEAFF,TGCGCCAGCAGCTTGGTATCGACAGGGGGCATAACTGAAGCTTTCTTT
TRBJ1-2,.,TRBD1,TRBV11-2,CASSSLQGRNYGYTF,TGTGCCAGCAGCTCCCTACAGGGGCGAAACTATGGCTACACCTTC
TRBJ2-1,.,TRBD1,TRBV19,CASSVRGNEQFF,TGTGCCAGTAGTGTCAGGGGGAATGAGCAGTTCTTC
TRBJ1-2,.,.,TRBV7-2,CASSFGPYYGYTF,TGTGCCAGCAGCTTCGGGCCATATTATGGCTACACCTTC
TRBJ1-4,.,TRBD1,TRBV6-5,CASSYSSPTGDEKLFF,TGTGCCAGCAGTTACTCCAGTCCGACAGGGGACGAAAAACTGTTTTTT
TRBJ2-1,.,TRBD2,TRBV28,CASSCRLAGYNEQFF,TGTGCCAGCAGCTGTAGACTAGCGGGATACAATGAGCAGTTCTTC
TRBJ2-3,few,.,TRBV2,CASKETSTDTQYF,TGTGCCAGCAAGGAGACTAGCACAGATACGCAGTATTTT
TRBJ2-7,.,.,TRBV28,CASSFGGLSYEQYF,TGTGCCAGCAGTTTCGGAGGGTTGTCCTACGAGCAGTACTTC
TRBJ2-5,.,.,TRBV15,CATSNVIRGQETQYF,TGTGCCACCAGCAACGTCATACGGGGTCAAGAGACCCAGTACTTC
TRBJ2-1,.,TRBD2,TRBV4-1,CASSQVTSGSSSYNEQFF,TGCGCCAGCAGCCAAGTAACTAGCGGGTCATCTTCCTACAATGAGCAGTTCTTC
TRBJ2-2,few,TRBD1,TRBV27,CASSLQGSGELFF,TGTGCCAGCAGTCTACAGGGGTCCGGGGAGCTGTTTTTT
TRBJ1-2,.,TRBD1,TRBV27,CASSHRGRGYTF,TGTGCCAGCAGCCACAGGGGTCGGGGCTACACCTTC
TRBJ2-5,.,TRBD1,TRBV7-8,CASSLGSRGQETQYF,TGTGCCAGCAGCTTAGGTTCCAGGGGGCAAGAGACCCAGTACTTC
TRBJ1-1,.,.,TRBV28,CASSFQNQTGTSRKRVNTEAFF,TGTGCCAGCAGTTTCCAAAACCAAACCGGGACAAGCCGCAAGAGAGTCAACACTGAAGCTTTCTTT
TRBJ2-6,.,.,TRBV7-2,CASSFVWDIFSGANVLTF,TGTGCCAGCAGCTTTGTGTGGGACATCTTCTCTGGGGCCAACGTCCTGACTTTC
TRBJ2-3,.,.,TRBV5-8,CASSLGALGFTDTQYF,TGTGCCAGCAGCTTGGGAGCGTTGGGTTTCACAGATACGCAGTATTTT
TRBJ2-6,once,.,TRBV10-3,CAISGGLTDVLTF,TGTGCCATCAGTGGGGGTTTAACGGACGTCCTGACTTTC
TRBJ2-1,.,.,TRBV7-9,CASSLKCAGADEQFF,TGTGCCAGCAGCTTAAAGTGTGCAGGGGCAGATGAGCAGTTCTTC
TRBJ1-4,few,.,TRBV4-3,CASSPNHQPGMIGKLFF,TGCGCCAGCAGCCCCAATCATCAACCAGGGATGATCGGAAAACTGTTTTTT
TRBJ2-1,once,TRBD2,TRBV6-1,CASRQTSGVEQFF,TGTGCCAGCAGGCAGACTAGCGGGGTTGAGCAGTTCTTC
TRBJ2-1,.,.,TRBV10-2,CASSGGSSHNEQFF,TGCGCCAGCAGTGGGGGGAGTTCCCACAATGAGCAGTTCTTC
TRBJ1-4,.,.,TRBV7-9,CASSLITGGGINEKLFF,TGTGCCAGCAGCCTTATCACTGGTGGCGGCATTAATGAAAAACTGTTTTTT
TRBJ2-7,.,.,TRBV14,CASSQRSSDEQYF,TGTGCCAGCAGCCAGAGATCTAGCGACGAGCAGTACTTC
TRBJ2-2,.,.,TRBV4-3,CASSQDTPIWPGEGTGELFF,TGCGCCAGCAGCCAAGACACCCCAATCTGGCCAGGGGAGGGAACCGGGGAGCTGTTTTTT
TRBJ2-1,.,TRBD2,TRBV4-2,CASSQDRRRGNFDEQFF,TGTGCCAGCAGCCAAGATCGGCGGCGGGGGAATTTCGATGAGCAGTTCTTC
TRBJ1-3,.,.,TRBV7-9,CASSLASLRVSGNTIYF,TGTGCCAGCAGCTTAGCGTCACTTAGGGTCTCTGGAAACACCATATATTTT
TRBJ1-2,.,.,TRBV19,CASSISRANGYTF,TGTGCCAGTAGTATTTCCAGGGCGAATGGCTACACCTTC
TRBJ2-1,.,TRBD2,TRBV5-1,CASSLEWGSGRYNEQFF,TGCGCCAGCAGCTTGGAATGGGGTAGCGGGCGCTACAATGAGCAGTTCTTC
TRBJ1-1,.,TRBD1,TRBV7-2,CASTLPGTGGFWGTEAFF,TGTGCCAGCACCCTCCCCGGGACAGGGGGATTCTGGGGCACTGAAGCTTTCTTT
TRBJ2-1,.,.,TRBV11-3,CASSEGVSPGYNEQFF,TGTGCCAGCAGCGAGGGGGTATCCCCAGGCTACAATGAGCAGTTCTTC
TRBJ2-1,.,TRBD1,TRBV19,CASSNQTGTGDMSEQFF,TGTGCCAGTAGTAATCAAACCGGGACAGGGGACATGAGTGAGCAGTTCTTC